This T cell receptor (beta chain) is drawn from a study of T cell responses to AZD1222 COVID-19 vaccine. Findings of the study overall: Donors were largely white British and mainly female; clonal diversity was possibly underestimated. Seropositivity was recorded at baseline in only 6 or 7 AZD1222 recipients.

Sequencing used immunoSEQ multiplex PCR; TCRdb keeps in-frame clones, though not all of them. The sample contains around 130,000 clones, around 90% of which appear only once. A note on this clone: What it binds is unknown.

V was trimmed by 8 bases and J by 0 bases, leaving 4 bases between them. The CDR3 is 11 residues long. The germline CDR1 and CDR2 sequences are LNHDA and SQIVND (reference sequence). This sequence originates from an adult in good health. The source was peripheral blood, collected on day 0 of AZD1222 vaccination. The J gene is TRBJ1-2, the V gene TRBV19, with D unclear. The CDR3 is CASRTNYGYTF. In nucleotides, the CDR3 is TGTGCCAGTCGAACTAACTATGGCTACACCTTC.